The 26 T cell receptor beta chains below come from one sample, sequenced in a study of blood T cells in healthy people across ages. For the second PCR, which ran for roughly 6 to 11 cycles, a sample-barcoded 5' primer and a J-beta primer mix were used. TCRdb re-called the 5' RACE reads with MiXCR, one entry per CDR3 protein. The data hold more than 800,000 distinct CDR3 sequences, with over 35% observed a single time. Sequences were obtained from blood. The receptor set was obtained from a woman aged 55-69 years in good health.

This clonotype was counted only a few times. This chain uses TRBV6-1 with TRBJ2-4; TRBD2 matches 12 bases. V lost 6 bases and J lost 2; bases outside the gene matches: 11. Germline V gene data show CDR1 as MNHNS and CDR2 as SASEGT. This CDR3 spans 18 amino acids. The CDR3 sequence: CASRPGTSGFITKNIQYF. The CDR3 coding sequence is TGTGCCAGCAGACCCGGGACTAGCGGGTTTATTACCAAAAACATTCAGTACTTC.

This clonotype occurred once. The junction departs from germline at one end; a sequencing error may be responsible. The V gene is TRBV7-2, the J gene TRBJ2-7, with TRBD2 matching over 7 bases. CDR1 and CDR2 from the germline V gene are SGHTA and FQGNSA. The CDR3 spans 16 residues. The CDR3 loop is CASSLDSGASSHEQYF. The CDR3 region has the DNA TGTGCCAGCAGCTTAGACAGCGGGGCCTCCTCCCACGAGCAGTACTTC.

This clonotype was detected ten times or more. The CDR3 sequence: CSARTRINNEQFF. The CDR3 region has the DNA TGCAGTGCGCGGACTAGGATTAACAATGAGCAGTTCTTC. The chain links TRBV20-1 to TRBJ2-1; 7 nucleotides align to TRBD2. J gave up 5 bases and V 6 bases, and 7 bases lay outside the gene matches. Germline-derived CDR1 and CDR2 are DFQATT and SNEGSKA (reference sequence). The CDR3 is made up of 13 amino acids.

This clonotype was counted ten times or more. The gene calls are TRBV12-3 or TRBV12-4 and TRBJ2-1; the D gene is possibly TRBD2 (6 bases). V lost 4 bases to trimming and J lost 4 bases, with 8 bases between them. This CDR3 is built from 13 residues. The CDR3 is CASSSGLYNEQFF. In DNA, the CDR3 is TGTGCCAGCAGTTCGGGACTTTACAATGAGCAGTTCTTC.

This clonotype was seen more than once but under ten times. The chain recombines TRBV7-2 with TRBJ2-3, with D hard to call. The germline CDR1 and CDR2 sequences are SGHTA and FQGNSA. The CDR3 sequence is 15 residues long. V gave up 1 base and J gave up 7 bases, with 15 bases separating them. The CDR3 coding sequence is TGTGCCAGCAGCTTAGGCCCATCCAGATCTAATACGCAGTATTTT. This codes for CASSLGPSRSNTQYF. Complete variable domain (other parts from reference TRBV7-2 and TRBJ2-3): GAGVSQSPSNKVTEKGKDVELRCDPISGHTALYWYRQSLGQGLEFLIYFQGNSAPDKSGLPSDRFSAERTGGSVSTLTIQRTQQEDSAVYLCASSLGPSRSNTQYFGPGTRLTVL.

This chain uses TRBV6-5 with TRBJ2-7, with 9 bases lining up with TRBD2. Germline CDR1 MNHEY, CDR2 SVGAGI. The CDR3 contains 15 residues. The V gene end was trimmed by 2 bases and the J gene end by 0 bases; junction bases not matched to a gene: 2. The CDR3 protein is CASSYAGGSSYEQYF. CDR3 in DNA: TGTGCCAGCAGTTACGCGGGAGGGTCCTCCTACGAGCAGTACTTC.

Of note for this clonotype: A much larger clone differs from this one at a single base, so this may be a read error. The chain couples TRBV12-3 or TRBV12-4 to TRBJ2-3; the D is unclear. There are 12 residues in the CDR3. The CDR3, as DNA: TGTGCCAGCAGTTTATTGAGAGATATGCAGTATTTT. As protein: CASSLLRDMQYF.

In its sample, this clonotype was seen a few times. J is TRBJ2-5 and V is TRBV10-3, with D perhaps matching TRBD1 or TRBD2 (5 bases each). Germline V gene sequence: CDR1 ENHRY, CDR2 SYGVKD. The germline V and J ends were trimmed by 6 bases and 5 bases, with 13 bases remaining between them. The CDR3 runs 13 residues. In DNA form, the CDR3 reads TGTGCCATCAGCGGGGACGGTAGGGAGACCCAGTACTTC. Its protein product is CAISGDGRETQYF.

The chain employs TRBV10-3 and TRBJ2-5, with D perhaps TRBD1 (6 bases). Germline assignment: CDR1 ENHRY and CDR2 SYGVKD. Trimming took 6 bases from V and 1 from J, leaving 9 bases between them. The CDR3 is 13 residues long. The CDR3 loop reads CAIRPDSQETQYF. DNA for the CDR3: TGTGCCATCAGGCCGGACAGCCAAGAGACCCAGTACTTC.

This clonotype was found a few times. The chain carries TRBV6-5 and TRBJ1-5; no clear D. The germline V and J ends were trimmed by 0 bases and 2 bases, with 11 bases remaining between them. Germline CDR1 and CDR2: MNHEY and SVGAGI. There are 16 residues in the CDR3. This CDR3 is CASSYSATPGNQPQHF. CDR3 sequence (DNA): TGTGCCAGCAGTTACTCGGCTACCCCGGGCAATCAGCCCCAGCATTTT.

V usage is TRBV21-1 and J usage is TRBJ1-2; the listed D gene, TRBD1, was not tested against the DNA. TRBV21-1 is listed as a pseudogene. The CDR3 is 14 amino acids. The CDR3 nucleotides read TGTGCCAGCAGTATCTCGGAGGCAGGGGGAGGCTACACCTTC. It yields the protein CASSISEAGGGYTF.

The rearrangement links TRBV28 to TRBJ1-2; tentatively, D is TRBD1 (5 bases). This CDR3 is built from 16 residues. Germline lookup yields CDR1 MDHEN and CDR2 SYDVKM. V was clipped by 7 bases and J by 8 bases, with 26 bases between them. The CDR3 region is CASTTPGQDGFDGYTF. CDR3 in DNA: TGTGCCAGCACCACCCCGGGGCAGGATGGTTTCGACGGCTACACCTTC.

The V call is TRBV29-1, the J call TRBJ1-2, with D hard to call. The V gene lost 5 bases and the J gene lost 7 bases, with 5 bases spanning the gap. The germline CDR1 and CDR2 sequences are SQVTM and ANQGSEA. The CDR3 is 9 residues long. The CDR3 coding sequence is TGCAGCGTTAGGTCTGGCTACACCTTC. Amino acid sequence: CSVRSGYTF.

V usage is TRBV27 and J usage is TRBJ2-7; TRBD2 matches at 13 bases. The V segment lost 4 bases and the J segment 4 bases; nucleotides outside the gene matches: 4. Germline loops: CDR1 MNHEY, CDR2 SMNVEV (reference sequence). The CDR3 is 15 amino acids. The CDR3 spells CASSSGLAGIYEQYF. The CDR3 nucleotides are TGTGCCAGCAGTTCGGGACTAGCGGGAATTTACGAGCAGTACTTC.

This sequence joins TRBV2 and TRBJ1-2; D uncertain. Between the trimmed V and J ends, which lost 8 bases and 7 bases, there was a span of 11 bases. This CDR3 is built from 11 residues. The germline V gene has CDR1 SNHLY and CDR2 FYNNEI. CDR3 nucleotide sequence: TGTGCCAGCCGAGCGATTCGTGGCTACACCTTC. Amino acid sequence: CASRAIRGYTF. The whole variable domain, remainder taken from reference TRBV2 and TRBJ1-2, is EPEVTQTPSHQVTQMGQEVILRCVPISNHLYFYWYRQILGQKVEFLVSFYNNEISEKSEIFDDQFSVERPDGSNFTLKIRSTKLEDSAMYFCASRAIRGYTFGSGTRLTVV.

The rearrangement joins TRBV29-1 to TRBJ2-7, with D tentatively TRBD1 (6 bases). In germline, CDR1 is SQVTM, CDR2 ANQGSEA. V was cut by 6 bases and J by 4 bases, with 13 bases left in between. This CDR3 has 12 residues. Written as DNA, the CDR3 is TGCAGCGTCCGGGACACAGTATACGAGCAGTACTTC. Translation gives CSVRDTVYEQYF.

The chain uses TRBV5-1 and TRBJ1-2; possible D gene TRBD1, 6 bases. V was shortened by 2 bases and J by 5 bases, with 16 bases between the two germline ends. The CDR3 is 15 residues long. Germline V CDR1 and CDR2: SGHRS, YFSETQ. CDR3 sequence reads: CASSLRQDRGYGYTF. CDR3 bases: TGCGCCAGCAGCTTAAGACAGGACCGAGGGTATGGCTACACCTTC. Filled out from reference TRBV5-1 and TRBJ1-2, the complete variable domain reads KAGVTQTPRYLIKTRGQQVTLSCSPISGHRSVSWYQQTPGQGLQFLFEYFSETQRNKGNFPGRFSGRQFSNSRSEMNVSTLELGDSALYLCASSLRQDRGYGYTFGSGTRLTVV.

V is TRBV18 and J is TRBJ2-1; 9 bases map to TRBD2. Germline V CDR1 and CDR2: KGHSH, LQKENI. This CDR3 is 19 amino acids long. The J segment lost 1 base and the V segment lost 5 bases, leaving 15 bases of the junction unmatched. CDR3 in amino acids: CASSTTPLVAGVSYNEQFF. The CDR3 region has the DNA TGTGCCAGCTCAACTACGCCCCTCGTAGCGGGGGTATCCTACAATGAGCAGTTCTTC.

This rearrangement joins TRBV2 to TRBJ2-3; D possibly corresponds to TRBD2 (5 bases). Germline V gene sequence: CDR1 SNHLY, CDR2 FYNNEI. The CDR3 totals 15 residues. The germline V and J ends were trimmed by 3 bases and 0 bases, with 10 bases remaining between them. The CDR3: CASSEGERSTDTQYF. DNA of the CDR3: TGTGCCAGCAGTGAGGGAGAACGAAGCACAGATACGCAGTATTTT.

This chain uses TRBV10-1 with TRBJ2-1; tentative D call: TRBD2 (5 bases). The J call may be incorrect, as the DNA end agrees better with TRBJ2-7. Looked up from germline, CDR1 is WNHNN and CDR2 is SYGVQD (reference sequence). CDR3 length: 15 residues. CDR3 nucleotides: TGCGCCAGCAGTGATTCGGTGGGAGTAATCTACGAGCAGTACTTC. Translating it yields CASSDSVGVIYEQYF.

J is TRBJ2-7 and V is TRBV11-2; 10 bases match TRBD2. The J call is in doubt because the DNA end fits TRBJ2-5 better. Per the germline V gene, CDR1 is SGHAT and CDR2 is FQNNGV. This CDR3 comprises 16 residues. CDR3 region: CASSPNGASGRETQYF. The CDR3 region has the DNA TGTGCCAGCAGCCCCAACGGGGCTAGCGGGAGAGAGACCCAGTACTTC.

This clonotype was observed a handful of times. The chain employs TRBV29-1 and TRBJ2-1; D gene unclear. Trimming shortened V by 0 bases and J by 0 bases, and 15 bases separated the two germline ends. Germline V gene lookup returns CDR1 SQVTM and CDR2 ANQGSEA. The CDR3 contains 17 residues. CDR3 coding DNA: TGCAGCGTTGAAGATCTTCAACGGACGAGCTCCTACAATGAGCAGTTCTTC. This gives the protein CSVEDLQRTSSYNEQFF.

The chain carries TRBV7-9 and TRBJ2-1; weak D call: TRBD2 (7 bases). V shed 1 base and J shed 7 bases, with 17 bases lying between them. Germline V lookup: CDR1 SEHNR, CDR2 FQNEAQ (reference sequence). This CDR3 has 16 amino acids. DNA for the CDR3: TGTGCCAGCAGCTTAGAGGGGGAGGGCCGTCTGAATGAGCAGTTCTTC. Residues: CASSLEGEGRLNEQFF. The whole variable domain, filled in from reference TRBV7-9 and TRBJ2-1, reads DTGVSQNPRHKITKRGQNVTFRCDPISEHNRLYWYRQTLGQGPEFLTYFQNEAQLEKSRLLSDRFSAERPKGSFSTLEIQRTEQGDSAMYLCASSLEGEGRLNEQFFGPGTRLTVL.

The rearrangement links TRBV5-1 to TRBJ2-7, with D perhaps being TRBD1 or TRBD2 (5 bases each). Germline values: CDR1 SGHRS, CDR2 YFSETQ. The length of the CDR3 is 12 residues. Trimming stripped 4 bases from V and 4 bases from J, with 9 bases between. The CDR3 loop reads CASSRDEYEQYF. The DNA for the CDR3 is TGCGCCAGCAGCCGGGACGAGTACGAGCAGTACTTC. Based on the CDR3 plus reference TRBV5-1 and TRBJ2-7, the full variable domain is KAGVTQTPRYLIKTRGQQVTLSCSPISGHRSVSWYQQTPGQGLQFLFEYFSETQRNKGNFPGRFSGRQFSNSRSEMNVSTLELGDSALYLCASSRDEYEQYFGPGTRLTVT.

This clonotype was detected ten times or more. The J gene is TRBJ2-7, the V gene TRBV11-2; 8 positions match TRBD1. CDR3 length equals 13 residues. J lost 3 bases, V lost 5 bases, and 3 bases had no gene match. The germline V gene has CDR1 SGHAT and CDR2 FQNNGV. CDR3: CASSVTGGYEQYF. The CDR3 bases are TGTGCCAGCAGCGTTACAGGGGGCTACGAGCAGTACTTC.

Here the CDR3 reads CASSLSGIYNEQFF. The CDR3, as DNA: TGTGCCAGCAGCTTAAGTGGCATATACAATGAGCAGTTCTTC. This sequence joins TRBV7-9 and TRBJ2-1; D is ambiguous. This CDR3 region has 14 residues. The germline gives CDR1 SEHNR, CDR2 FQNEAQ (reference sequence). The ends were cut back, 2 bases at V and 4 bases at J, with 9 bases in the middle.